The clone carrying this TCR beta chain was counted once. What it recognizes is unknown. The split of CD4+ cells yielded CD45RA+ naive and CD45RA-negative memory subsets. In the sorted-subset replicate PCRs, around 220 ng DNA, around 30,000 T cell genomes, was used. The data were produced by immunoSEQ multiplex PCR, yet TCRdb's version contains in-frame clones alone and is incomplete. Of about 1.1 million clones detected, 78% appear once; the ten largest clones hold approximately 0.5%. These data belong to a study of shared clonotypes between healthy human individuals. Whole-study findings and limits: Larger estimated richness was generally recorded for naive subsets relative to memory subsets. A limitation of the genetic and exposure-history diversity represented arose from few donors.

CDR3 size: 16 residues. CDR1 SGHNT and CDR2 YYREEE come from the germline V gene (reference sequence). Trimming stripped 3 bases from V and 3 bases from J, with 19 bases between. This chain connects TRBV5-4 to TRBJ2-7; weak D call: TRBD2 (5 bases). The sequence was collected from a man aged 18 to 29 in good health. Some clones in this sample may be carry-over from other donors' samples. The sequenced sample was memory CD4+ T cells from PBMCs. Subset denoted: CD45RA-negative fraction. The CDR3 DNA reads as TGTGCCAGCAGCTCCCGTAGACGGGAAGGGAGCTACGAGCAGTACTTC. Residues: CASSSRRREGSYEQYF.